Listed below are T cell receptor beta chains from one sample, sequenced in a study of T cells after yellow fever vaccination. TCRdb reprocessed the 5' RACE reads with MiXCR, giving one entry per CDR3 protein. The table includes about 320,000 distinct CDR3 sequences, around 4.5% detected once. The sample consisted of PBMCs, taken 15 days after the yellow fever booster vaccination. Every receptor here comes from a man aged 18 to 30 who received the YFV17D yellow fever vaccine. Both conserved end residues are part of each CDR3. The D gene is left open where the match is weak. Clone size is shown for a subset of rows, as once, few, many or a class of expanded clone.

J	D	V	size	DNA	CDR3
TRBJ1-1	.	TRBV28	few	TGTGCCAGCGCCCGGCCTGTGAACACTGAAGCTTTCTTT	CASARPVNTEAFF
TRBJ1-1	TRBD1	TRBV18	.	TGTGCCAGCTCACCGTTCTCTCCCGGGACAGGGATGAACACTGAAGCTTTCTTT	CASSPFSPGTGMNTEAFF
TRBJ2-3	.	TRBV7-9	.	TGTGCCAGCAGCTTGGTTCCGGATACCGCAGATACGCAGTATTTT	CASSLVPDTADTQYF
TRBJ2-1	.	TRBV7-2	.	TGTGCCAGCACCTTCCAGGGGGGTTACAATGAGCAGTTCTTC	CASTFQGGYNEQFF
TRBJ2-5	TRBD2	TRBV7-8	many	TGTGCCAGCAGCCCTGGGACTAGCCAAGAGACCCAGTACTTC	CASSPGTSQETQYF
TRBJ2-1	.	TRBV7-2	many	TGTGCCAGCAGCTTGGGGCCCTACAATGAGCAGTTCTTC	CASSLGPYNEQFF
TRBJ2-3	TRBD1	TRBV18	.	TGTGCCAGCTCACCTGGACAGGAGACAGATACGCAGTATTTT	CASSPGQETDTQYF
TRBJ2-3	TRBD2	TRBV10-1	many	TGCGCCAGCAGTACCGGGACTAGCGGGGCGACAGATACGCAGTATTTT	CASSTGTSGATDTQYF
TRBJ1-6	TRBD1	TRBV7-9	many	TGTGCCAGCAGCCCCCCAGGGGGGGTGGGGTATTCACCCCTCCACTTT	CASSPPGGVGYSPLHF
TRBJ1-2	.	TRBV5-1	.	TGCGCCAGCAGCACCGGATTGACAGTTAACTATGGCTACACCTTC	CASSTGLTVNYGYTF
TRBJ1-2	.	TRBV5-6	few	TGTGCCAGCAGCTTGCGTGACGGAGGGATCTATGGCTACACCTTC	CASSLRDGGIYGYTF
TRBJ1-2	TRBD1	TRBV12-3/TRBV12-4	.	TGTGCCAGCAGTATCGGACAGGGGCGCTATGGCTACACCTTC	CASSIGQGRYGYTF
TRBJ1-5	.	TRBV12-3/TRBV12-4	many	TGTGCCAGCAGTACCGGGCAGGGAGACCGCAATCAGCCCCAGCATTTT	CASSTGQGDRNQPQHF
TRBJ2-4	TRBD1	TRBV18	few	TGTGCCAGCTCGCGCGACAGGGGCGCCAAAAACATTCAGTACTTC	CASSRDRGAKNIQYF
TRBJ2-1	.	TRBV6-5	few	TGTGCCAGCAGCCGACTGTACGGGGGGCCCAGCAATGAGCAGTTCTTC	CASSRLYGGPSNEQFF
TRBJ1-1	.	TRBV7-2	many	TGTGCCAGCAGCTTCCGGGACCGAAACACTGAAGCTTTCTTT	CASSFRDRNTEAFF
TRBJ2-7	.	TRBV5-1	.	TGCGCCAGCAGCTTGGGGGTCGCCTCCTACGAGCAGTACTTC	CASSLGVASYEQYF
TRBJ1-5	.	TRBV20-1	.	TGCAGTGCCACCTCCCTTAGGGTGCCCCAGCATTTT	CSATSLRVPQHF
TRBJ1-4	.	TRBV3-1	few	TGTGCCAGCAGCCAAAGCGTTGGGAAACTGTTTTTT	CASSQSVGKLFF
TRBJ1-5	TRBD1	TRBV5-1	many	TGCGCCAGCAGCTTGGCAGGGGGCAACCAGCCCCAGCATTTT	CASSLAGGNQPQHF
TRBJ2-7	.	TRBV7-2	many	TGTGCCAGCAGCTTAGTCAATTACGAGCAGTACTTC	CASSLVNYEQYF
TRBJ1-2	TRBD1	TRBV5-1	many	TGCGCCAGCAGCGGAGGGACAGGGGGCGATCCTGGCTACACCTTC	CASSGGTGGDPGYTF
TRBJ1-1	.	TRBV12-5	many	TGTGCTAGTGGCTTCACTGAAGCTTTCTTT	CASGFTEAFF
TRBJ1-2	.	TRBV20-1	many	TGCAGTGCCACGGGCCCAGGACTCTATGGCTACACCTTC	CSATGPGLYGYTF
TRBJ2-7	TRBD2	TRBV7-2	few	TGTGCCAGCAGCTTAGCTGGGACTAACTACGAGCAGTACTTC	CASSLAGTNYEQYF
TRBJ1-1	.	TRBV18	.	TGTGCCAGCTCACCACGGACAATGAACACTGAAGCTTTCTTT	CASSPRTMNTEAFF
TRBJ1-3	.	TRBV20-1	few	TGCAGTGCTAGAGATTGGGGGGGGAATGAGGACACCATATATTTT	CSARDWGGNEDTIYF
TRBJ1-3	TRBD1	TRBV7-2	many	TGTGCCAGCAGCCCCCGACAGGGATTAGGTGGAAACACCATATATTTT	CASSPRQGLGGNTIYF
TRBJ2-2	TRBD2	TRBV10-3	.	TGTGCCATCAGGAATAGCGGGGGGACTCCCGGGGAGCTGTTTTTT	CAIRNSGGTPGELFF
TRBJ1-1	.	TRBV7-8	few	TGTGCCAGCAGCCTCCAGGGTAGCGCCACTGAAGCTTTCTTT	CASSLQGSATEAFF
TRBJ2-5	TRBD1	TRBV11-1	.	TGTGCCAGCGGCCTTGACAGGGAAGAGACCCAGTACTTC	CASGLDREETQYF
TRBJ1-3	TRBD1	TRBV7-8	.	TGTGCCAGCAGTCGTCTTAGGGGGACAGGCTCTGGAAACACCATATATTTT	CASSRLRGTGSGNTIYF
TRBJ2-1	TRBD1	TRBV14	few	TGTGCCAGCAGCCAAGATGGGGACAGAGAGCAGTTCTTC	CASSQDGDREQFF
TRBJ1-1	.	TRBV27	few	TGTGCCAGCAGCCCGGGTGCGAGCAGGAACACTGAAGCTTTCTTT	CASSPGASRNTEAFF